This T cell receptor beta chain derives from a study of T cell repertoires in cytomegalovirus infection. The overall study: HLA-B-restricted CMV epitopes that are well studied, plus recently identified HLA-C-restricted ones, were used by the study. The public TCR beta signatures pointed to both CMV infection and matching HLA type. General observations from the study: The cumulative frequency of public TCR beta families distinguished individuals who carried CMV together with the relevant HLA.

As to this clonotype: Its specificity is not known.

TCRdb re-analysed the reads in MiXCR, keeping a single row per CDR3 protein. The table includes some 700,000 distinct CDR3 sequences, about 30% detected once. Here the sequenced sample was cultured PBMCs, taken from culture after CMV antigen stimulation. The receptor's source is a human donor in good health (CMV status not recorded). Some clones in this sample may be carry-over from other donors' samples.

The DNA of the CDR3 is TGCGCCAGCAGTATACAGGGCGATAATTCACCCCTCCACTTT. Its protein product is CASSIQGDNSPLHF. The chain recombines TRBV23-1 with TRBJ1-6; D is possibly TRBD1 (6 bases). TRBV23-1 is known as an ORF, though its function is uncertain. The CDR3 runs 14 residues. Trimming removed 5 bases from V and 5 bases from J, with 10 bases in between.